This T cell receptor beta chain is drawn from a study of Ad26.COV2.S vaccination and SARS-CoV-2 variants. Trimming took off 6 bases at V and 4 bases at J, with 9 bases between the two ends. The V gene's germline CDR1 is MNHEY and CDR2 SVGAGI. This CDR3 contains 12 residues. As to treatment: around 19 received Ad26.COV2.S at low or high dose, single or two shots; roughly 5 received placebo; per-sample allocation not given. Specimens were obtained on day 63 following the first vaccine or placebo injection. Sequenced by immunoSEQ multiplex PCR; TCRdb stores in-frame clones only, minus some. This sample yields about 320,000 clones, of which 90% are seen a single time; 5% to 6.5% belongs to the top ten.

The chain is built from TRBV6-5 and TRBJ2-5, with D unresolved. Here the sequenced sample was peripheral blood, taken in a trial of Ad26.COV2.S vaccine versus placebo. The receptor was derived from a person between 18 and 60 years old who received the Ad26.COV2.S COVID-19 vaccine or a placebo. CDR3 in DNA: TGTGCCAGCAGGGAGAGTTCAGAGACCCAGTACTTC. Translation gives CASRESSETQYF.